These 23 T cell receptor beta chains share one sample of origin, sequenced in a study of shared clonotypes between healthy human individuals. Only in-frame clones appear in the TCRdb table, and some are missing; sequencing was by immunoSEQ multiplex PCR. Of under 850,000 clones listed, over 60% are singletons. The material sequenced was memory CD4+ T cells sorted from blood. Subset defined: CD45RA-negative fraction. These receptors all come from a woman aged 25 to 39 in good health.

This clone was counted once. The chain joins TRBV6-1 to TRBJ2-7, with D hard to call. V lost 2 bases and J lost 5, with 4 bases in between. This CDR3 spans 11 amino acids. Germline CDR1 MNHNS, CDR2 SASEGT. This chain's CDR3 is CASSEMDEQYF. The CDR3, as DNA: TGTGCCAGCAGTGAAATGGACGAGCAGTACTTC.

The chain has TRBV7-9 and TRBJ1-2; D remains ambiguous. CDR1 is SEHNR and CDR2 is FQNEAQ in the germline V gene (reference sequence). V lost 1 base to trimming and J lost 4 bases, with 10 bases between them. The CDR3 loop spans 14 amino acids. CDR3 region: CASSLVADSYGYTF. The CDR3 coding sequence is TGTGCCAGCAGCTTAGTGGCAGATTCCTATGGCTACACCTTC.

The J gene is TRBJ1-3, the V gene TRBV13; D not resolved. The germline CDR1 and CDR2 sequences are PRHDT and FYEKMQ (reference sequence). V was pared by 4 bases and J by 9 bases, with 16 bases between. The CDR3 covers 14 residues. CDR3 in amino acids: CASSWEGPVSTIYF. For the CDR3, the DNA is TGTGCCAGCAGCTGGGAAGGACCCGTAAGCACCATATATTTT. Full variable domain (outside the CDR3, taken from reference TRBV13 and TRBJ1-3): AAGVIQSPRHLIKEKRETATLKCYPIPRHDTVYWYQQGPGQDPQFLISFYEKMQSDKGSIPDRFSAQQFSDYHSELNMSSLELGDSALYFCASSWEGPVSTIYFGEGSWLTVV.

The chain employs TRBV7-9 and TRBJ2-7; possible D gene TRBD1, 5 bases. In germline, CDR1 is SEHNR, CDR2 FQNEAQ (reference sequence). The V end was cut by 4 bases, the J end by 5 bases, with 12 bases between. The CDR3 contains 13 residues. CDR3: CASSSQQVHEQYF. The DNA of the CDR3 is TGTGCCAGCAGCTCCCAACAGGTCCACGAGCAGTACTTC.

V usage is TRBV6-6 and J usage is TRBJ1-1; 7 positions agree with TRBD1. Germline-derived CDR1 and CDR2 are MNHNY and SVGAGI (reference sequence). The CDR3 totals 13 residues. J was trimmed by 4 bases and V by 6 bases; bases with no gene match: 5. CDR3 in DNA: TGTGCCAGCAGGCGACAGGGCGTCACTGAAGCTTTCTTT. As protein: CASRRQGVTEAFF.

The V call is TRBV19, the J call TRBJ2-1; 8 bases match TRBD1. The CDR3 covers 14 residues. Per the germline V gene, CDR1 is LNHDA and CDR2 is SQIVND (reference sequence). Trimming took 4 bases from V and 7 from J; bases not matched to a gene: 6. As DNA, the CDR3 is TGTGCCAGTAGTACCTGGACAGGGAGGAATGAGCAGTTCTTC. The encoded protein is CASSTWTGRNEQFF.

CDR3 in DNA: TGTGCCAGCAGCGCCCGACCCAGCGGGACGAACACCGGGGAGCTGTTTTTT. This translates into CASSARPSGTNTGELFF. V usage is TRBV9 and J usage is TRBJ2-2; 7 bases agree with TRBD2. The CDR3 has 17 residues. The ends lost 3 bases at V and 0 bases at J; junction bases unmatched: 8. Germline CDR1 reads SGDLS; CDR2 reads YYNGEE.

This clone turned up a few times. This chain joins TRBV28 and TRBJ1-2; 9 positions agree with TRBD1. V lost 6 bases to trimming and J lost 5 bases; unmatched junction nucleotides: 10. CDR1 MDHEN and CDR2 SYDVKM come from the germline V gene. The CDR3 contains 15 residues. Here the CDR3 reads CASSYDGTGLYGYTF. The CDR3 DNA sequence: TGTGCCAGCAGCTATGACGGGACAGGGCTGTATGGCTACACCTTC.

V usage is TRBV19 and J usage is TRBJ2-1; 10 bases are shared with TRBD2. The CDR3 has 12 amino acids. CDR1 and CDR2 from the germline V gene are LNHDA and SQIVND (reference sequence). V lost 2 bases and J lost 14; bases outside the gene matches: 3. The CDR3 spells CASSITSGIEFF. The CDR3 DNA sequence: TGTGCCAGTAGTATAACTAGCGGGATTGAGTTCTTC.

V usage is TRBV27 and J usage is TRBJ2-7; 10 bases are shared with TRBD2. CDR3 length: 14 amino acids. Germline values: CDR1 MNHEY, CDR2 SMNVEV (reference sequence). The ends lost 6 bases at V and 2 bases at J; junction bases unmatched: 4. CDR3 in DNA: TGTGCCAGCAGAGCTAGCGGGGGAGCCTACGAGCAGTACTTC. Encoded protein: CASRASGGAYEQYF.

This clone showed up just once. CDR3 nucleotides: TGTGCCAGTACCCTTGCGGGAGGGCCAACCGGGGAGCTGTTTTTT. This codes for CASTLAGGPTGELFF. The chain employs TRBV19 and TRBJ2-2, with TRBD2 matching 9 bases. Germline values: CDR1 LNHDA, CDR2 SQIVND (reference sequence). This CDR3 spans 15 amino acids. Losses at the gene ends were 7 bases for V and 5 bases for J; bases not matched to a gene: 8.

The rearrangement links TRBV6-6 to TRBJ1-5; D unresolved. The length of the CDR3 is 15 residues. The germline gives CDR1 MNHNY, CDR2 SVGAGI (reference sequence). Trimming shortened V by 6 bases and J by 0 bases, and 12 bases separated the two germline ends. Here the CDR3 reads CASSGIRVSNQPQHF. The CDR3 nucleotides read TGTGCCAGCAGCGGTATAAGGGTTAGCAATCAGCCCCAGCATTTT.

In its sample, this clone was seen a few times. The rearrangement joins TRBV5-1 to TRBJ2-3; 8 bases are shared with TRBD1. CDR1 is SGHRS, CDR2 YFSETQ, per germline. V trimming: 7 bases; J trimming: 2 bases; junction bases outside the gene matches: 9. The CDR3 covers 15 residues. CDR3 DNA: TGCGCCAGCTTTCCGGGACAGGAGGTCACAGATACGCAGTATTTT. It codes for CASFPGQEVTDTQYF.

The V gene is TRBV7-8, the J gene TRBJ2-1; D call uncertain. The CDR3 length is 15 residues. Germline V CDR1 and CDR2: SGHVS, FQNEAQ. Trimming took off 0 bases at V and 8 bases at J, with 14 bases between the two ends. The CDR3 sequence: CASSLALLFEDEQFF. CDR3 bases: TGTGCCAGCAGCTTAGCGCTTTTGTTTGAGGATGAGCAGTTCTTC. Combining the CDR3 with reference TRBV7-8 and TRBJ2-1 gives the whole variable domain GAGVSQSPRYKVAKRGQDVALRCDPISGHVSLFWYQQALGQGPEFLTYFQNEAQLDKSGLPSDRFFAERPEGSVSTLKIQRTQQEDSAVYLCASSLALLFEDEQFFGPGTRLTVL.

This chain uses TRBV19 with TRBJ2-5, with TRBD1 matching over 7 bases. The CDR3 is 13 residues long. The germline V gene encodes CDR1 LNHDA and CDR2 SQIVND (reference sequence). V trimming: 5 bases; J trimming: 4 bases; junction bases outside the gene matches: 4. The DNA for the CDR3 is TGTGCCAGTAGTTTAGGGGGCGGAGAGACCCAGTACTTC. It codes for CASSLGGGETQYF.

A single count supports this clone. The J gene is TRBJ2-3, the V gene TRBV28; D may correspond to TRBD1 or TRBD2 (5 bases each). Germline V lookup: CDR1 MDHEN, CDR2 SYDVKM. V was pared by 6 bases and J by 0 bases, with 13 bases between. CDR3 length equals 15 residues. CDR3 nucleotides: TGTGCCAGCAGCCCCGTGGGACCTAGCACAGATACGCAGTATTTT. It translates to CASSPVGPSTDTQYF.

The genes are TRBV28 and TRBJ1-1, with 9 bases aligning to TRBD1. V trimming: 2 bases; J trimming: 5 bases; junction bases outside the gene matches: 6. The CDR3 runs to 15 residues. Germline lookup yields CDR1 MDHEN and CDR2 SYDVKM. The CDR3 region has the DNA TGTGCCAGCAGTTTAAACAGGGGGCTTGGTACTGAAGCTTTCTTT. It specifies CASSLNRGLGTEAFF. Drawing the rest from reference TRBV28 and TRBJ1-1, the complete variable domain is DVKVTQSSRYLVKRTGEKVFLECVQDMDHENMFWYRQDPGLGLRLIYFSYDVKMKEKGDIPEGYSVSREKKERFSLILESASTNQTSMYLCASSLNRGLGTEAFFGQGTRLTVV.

V is TRBV7-2 and J is TRBJ2-1; D is unresolved. Germline CDR1 is SGHTA and CDR2 is FQGNSA. V was shortened by 3 bases and J by 9 bases, with 15 bases between the two germline ends. The CDR3 length is 14 residues. CDR3 region: CASSFRSDLAEQFF. The CDR3, as DNA: TGTGCCAGCAGCTTTCGGTCTGACCTGGCTGAGCAGTTCTTC. Full variable domain (missing parts from reference TRBV7-2 and TRBJ2-1): GAGVSQSPSNKVTEKGKDVELRCDPISGHTALYWYRQSLGQGLEFLIYFQGNSAPDKSGLPSDRFSAERTGGSVSTLTIQRTQQEDSAVYLCASSFRSDLAEQFFGPGTRLTVL.

The gene calls are TRBV18 and TRBJ1-5; 7 nucleotides line up with TRBD1. CDR3 length: 16 amino acids. Per germline, CDR1 KGHSH and CDR2 LQKENI. After removal of 4 bases from V and 1 base from J, the junction contained 7 bases not matched to a gene. In DNA, the CDR3 is TGTGCCAGCTCACATAACCGGGACAGAAGCAATCAGCCCCAGCATTTT. This encodes CASSHNRDRSNQPQHF.

The chain uses TRBV7-3 and TRBJ2-7; 8 bases agree with TRBD1. The CDR3 extends over 15 amino acids. Trimming removed 2 bases from V and 2 bases from J; junction bases left unmatched: 5. Germline loops: CDR1 SGHTA, CDR2 FQGTGA. CDR3 in amino acids: CASSLDRGPTYEQYF. CDR3 in DNA: TGTGCCAGCAGCTTAGACAGGGGACCCACCTACGAGCAGTACTTC. Full variable domain (remainder filled in from reference TRBV7-3 and TRBJ2-7): GAGVSQTPSNKVTEKGKYVELRCDPISGHTALYWYRQSLGQGPEFLIYFQGTGAADDSGLPNDRFFAVRPEGSVSTLKIQRTERGDSAVYLCASSLDRGPTYEQYFGPGTRLTVT.

This clone was detected once. This CDR3 is also generated by other DNA sequences in the sample. V gene TRBV5-1 combines with J gene TRBJ2-7; no clear D. V gave up 0 bases and J gave up 2 bases, with 6 bases separating them. CDR1 and CDR2 (germline): SGHRS, YFSETQ. CDR3 length: 13 residues. CDR3 nucleotides: TGCGCCAGCAGCTTGGAAGGAGCCTACGAGCAGTACTTC. It specifies CASSLEGAYEQYF.

V gene TRBV28 combines with J gene TRBJ2-7, with D maybe TRBD2 (6 bases). V was shortened by 5 bases and J by 4 bases, with 18 bases between the two germline ends. CDR1 is MDHEN, CDR2 SYDVKM, per germline. The CDR3 extends over 15 amino acids. CDR3 in amino acids: CASSPGGREKYEQYF. In DNA, the CDR3 is TGTGCCAGCAGTCCGGGCGGTCGGGAGAAATACGAGCAGTACTTC.

V and J are TRBV28 and TRBJ1-1, with D unresolved. CDR1 is MDHEN, CDR2 SYDVKM, per germline. CDR3 size: 12 residues. Trimming shortened V by 1 base and J by 2 bases, and 2 bases separated the two germline ends. CDR3 nucleotide sequence: TGTGCCAGCAGTTTATTTAACACTGAAGCTTTCTTT. Encoded protein: CASSLFNTEAFF.